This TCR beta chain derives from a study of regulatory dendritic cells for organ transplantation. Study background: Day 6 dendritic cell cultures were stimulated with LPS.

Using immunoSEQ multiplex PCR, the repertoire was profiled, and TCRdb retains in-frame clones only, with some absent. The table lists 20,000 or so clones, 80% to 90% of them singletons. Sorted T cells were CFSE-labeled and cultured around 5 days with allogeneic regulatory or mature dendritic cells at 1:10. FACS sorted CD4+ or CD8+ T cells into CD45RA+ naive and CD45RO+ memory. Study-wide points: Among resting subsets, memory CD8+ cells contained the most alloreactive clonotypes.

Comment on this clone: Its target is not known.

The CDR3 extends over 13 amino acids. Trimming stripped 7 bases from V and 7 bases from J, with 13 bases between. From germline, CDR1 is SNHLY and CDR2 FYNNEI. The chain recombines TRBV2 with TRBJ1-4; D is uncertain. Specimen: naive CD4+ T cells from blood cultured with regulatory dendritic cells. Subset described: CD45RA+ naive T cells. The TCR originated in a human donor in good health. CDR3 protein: CASIRASAEKLFF. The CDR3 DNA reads TGTGCCAGCATTAGGGCTTCGGCTGAAAAACTGTTTTTT.